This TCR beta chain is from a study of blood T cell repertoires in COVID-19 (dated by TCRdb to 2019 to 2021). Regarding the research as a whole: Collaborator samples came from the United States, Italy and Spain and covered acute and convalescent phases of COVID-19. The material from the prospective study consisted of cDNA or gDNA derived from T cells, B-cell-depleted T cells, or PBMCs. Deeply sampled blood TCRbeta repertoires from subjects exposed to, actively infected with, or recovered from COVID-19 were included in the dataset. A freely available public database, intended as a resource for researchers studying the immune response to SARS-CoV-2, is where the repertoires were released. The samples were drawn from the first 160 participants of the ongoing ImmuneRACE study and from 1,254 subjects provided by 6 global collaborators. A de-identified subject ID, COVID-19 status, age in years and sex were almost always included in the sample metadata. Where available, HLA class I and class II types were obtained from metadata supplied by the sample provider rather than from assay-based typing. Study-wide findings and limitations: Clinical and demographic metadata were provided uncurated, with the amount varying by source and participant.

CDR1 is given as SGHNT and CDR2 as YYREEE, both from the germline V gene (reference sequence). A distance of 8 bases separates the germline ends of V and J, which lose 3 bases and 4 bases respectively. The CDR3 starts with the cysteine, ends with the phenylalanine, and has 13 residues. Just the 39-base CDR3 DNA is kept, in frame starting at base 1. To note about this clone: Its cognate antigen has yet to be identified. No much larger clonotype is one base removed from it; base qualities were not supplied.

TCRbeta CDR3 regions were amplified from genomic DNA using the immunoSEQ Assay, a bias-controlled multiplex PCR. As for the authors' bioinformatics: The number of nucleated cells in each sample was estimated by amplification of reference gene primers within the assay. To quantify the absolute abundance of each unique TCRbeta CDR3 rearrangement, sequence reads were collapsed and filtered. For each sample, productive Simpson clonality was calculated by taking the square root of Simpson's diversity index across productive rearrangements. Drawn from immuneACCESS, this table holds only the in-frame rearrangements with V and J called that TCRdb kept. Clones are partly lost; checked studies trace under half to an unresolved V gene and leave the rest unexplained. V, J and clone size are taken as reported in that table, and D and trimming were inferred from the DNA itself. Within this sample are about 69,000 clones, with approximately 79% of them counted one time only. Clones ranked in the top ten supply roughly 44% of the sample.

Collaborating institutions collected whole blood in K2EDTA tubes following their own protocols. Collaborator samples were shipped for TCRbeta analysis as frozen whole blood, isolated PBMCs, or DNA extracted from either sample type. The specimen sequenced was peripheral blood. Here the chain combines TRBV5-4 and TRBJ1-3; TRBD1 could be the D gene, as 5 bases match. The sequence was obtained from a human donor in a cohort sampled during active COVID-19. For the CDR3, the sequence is CASSSGSGNTIYF. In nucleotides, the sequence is TGTGCCAGCAGCTCAGGGTCCGGAAACACCATATATTTT.